The 18 T cell receptor beta chains below were found in one sample sequenced in a study of Graves' ophthalmopathy and Graves' hyperthyroidism. RNA transcripts were the template, and TCR beta CDR3 regions were amplified from them. Second-round multiplex PCR came after first-round RT-PCR with HTBI primers. TCRdb independently ran MiXCR on the multiplex PCR reads; one entry per CDR3 protein. The top ten clones hold 1.6% of a sample with about 400,000 distinct CDR3 sequences, around 20% of them seen once. The sample consisted of peripheral blood. These TCRs come from a woman aged 18-29 years with Graves' ophthalmopathy.

The sample holds many counts of this clonotype. The chain employs TRBV24-1 and TRBJ2-2; D is unclear. This CDR3 contains 14 residues. From germline, CDR1 is KGHDR and CDR2 SFDVKD. The V end was cut by 4 bases, the J end by 5 bases, with 10 bases between. CDR3 DNA sequence: TGTGCCACCAGTGAGCCCCTGGGAACCGGGGAGCTGTTTTTT. As protein: CATSEPLGTGELFF.

This clonotype turned up a few times. V usage is TRBV6-5 and J usage is TRBJ1-1, with D tentatively TRBD1 (5 bases). V shed 3 bases and J shed 4 bases, with 12 bases lying between them. CDR1 MNHEY and CDR2 SVGAGI come from the germline V gene. The CDR3 is 14 amino acids. The CDR3: CASSYYRKGTEAFF. The CDR3 DNA sequence: TGTGCCAGCAGTTATTACAGGAAGGGCACTGAAGCTTTCTTT.

This clonotype was detected many times. This sequence joins TRBV6-2 or TRBV6-3 and TRBJ1-2; D is undetermined. This CDR3 contains 13 residues. In germline, CDR1 is MNHEY, CDR2 SVGEGT. V lost 5 bases and J 3 bases, leaving 10 bases between the germline ends. CDR3 sequence reads: CASSDGRYYGYTF. DNA for the CDR3: TGTGCCAGCAGTGACGGGAGATACTATGGCTACACCTTC.

This clonotype was observed many times. CDR3 sequence: CASSWGGPPSSGNTIYF. The CDR3 coding sequence is TGCGCCAGCAGCTGGGGCGGCCCACCGTCCTCTGGAAACACCATATATTTT. The chain recombines TRBV5-1 with TRBJ1-3; maybe TRBD1 (5 bases). Germline CDR1 and CDR2: SGHRS and YFSETQ. This CDR3 has 17 residues. Trimming cost V 3 bases and J 0 bases, with 16 bases left between them.

This clonotype has at least ten counts. V usage is TRBV25-1 and J usage is TRBJ1-2; TRBD1 matches at 9 bases. The V gene's germline CDR1 is MGHDK and CDR2 SYGVNS. The trim removed 2 bases at V and 7 bases at J, leaving 5 bases unmatched. This CDR3 has 14 residues. In nucleotides, the CDR3 is TGTGCCAGCAGTGAACCGGGACAGGGCTTTGGCTACACCTTC. Its translation: CASSEPGQGFGYTF.

This clonotype was counted many times. A clone one base away is much larger, so this may be a read error. The conserved closing phenylalanine or tryptophan is absent in this CDR3, likely reflecting a read error. It is unclear where the CDR3 begins or ends on the DNA, so no DNA is shown, and the CDR3 is as TCRdb lists it. The chain is built from TRBV15 and TRBJ1-1. Per germline, CDR1 LNHNV and CDR2 YYDKDF (reference sequence). The CDR3 is 16 amino acids long, termini counted. CDR3 sequence reads: CATSGEPGQRDSKGFS.

This clonotype came up many times. This sequence joins TRBV7-8 and TRBJ2-2, with D possibly being TRBD2 (6 bases). Trimming took off 0 bases at V and 7 bases at J, with 12 bases between the two ends. This CDR3 contains 15 residues. Germline V gene data show CDR1 as SGHVS and CDR2 as FQNEAQ. CDR3 sequence reads: CASSLALGRGGELFF. CDR3 DNA sequence: TGTGCCAGCAGCTTAGCGTTAGGGCGGGGCGGGGAGCTGTTTTTT.

This clonotype was detected many times. V and J are TRBV19 and TRBJ1-3, with no clear D. CDR1 LNHDA and CDR2 SQIVND come from the germline V gene (reference sequence). With 5 bases removed from V and 4 bases from J, the gap between germline ends came to 12 bases. The CDR3 covers 14 residues. CDR3 in amino acids: CASSSGDPGNTIYF. The DNA for the CDR3 is TGTGCCAGTAGTTCCGGGGATCCAGGAAACACCATATATTTT. The full variable domain, in which reference TRBV19 and TRBJ1-3 provide the parts outside the CDR3, is DGGITQSPKYLFRKEGQNVTLSCEQNLNHDAMYWYRQDPGQGLRLIYYSQIVNDFQKGDIAEGYSVSREKKESFPLTVTSAQKNPTAFYLCASSSGDPGNTIYFGEGSWLTVV.

The table lists this clonotype with many counts. The chain couples TRBV20-1 to TRBJ2-2; 7 bases match TRBD2. This CDR3 region has 15 residues. Germline V gene data show CDR1 as DFQATT and CDR2 as SNEGSKA (reference sequence). V trimming: 5 bases; J trimming: 5 bases; junction bases outside the gene matches: 11. The DNA for the CDR3 is TGCAGTGCTGCCCCCAGCGGGATAAGGACCGGGGAGCTGTTTTTT. Protein sequence: CSAAPSGIRTGELFF.

This clonotype was observed at least ten times. The rearrangement links TRBV27 to TRBJ2-2; TRBD1 might be the D (6 bases). CDR3 size: 16 residues. Trimming took off 0 bases at V and 2 bases at J, with 10 bases between the two ends. Per the germline V gene, CDR1 is MNHEY and CDR2 is SMNVEV (reference sequence). CDR3 protein: CASSLSGRGNTGELFF. The CDR3 nucleotides are TGTGCCAGCAGTTTATCCGGCAGGGGCAACACCGGGGAGCTGTTTTTT.

This clonotype appeared many times. The rearrangement joins TRBV12-3 or TRBV12-4 to TRBJ1-3; D gene unclear. V shed 6 bases and J shed 2 bases, with 11 bases lying between them. The CDR3 loop spans 14 amino acids. The CDR3 nucleotides read TGTGCCAGCAGCCTGAGGACCACTGGAAACACCATATATTTT. Protein product: CASSLRTTGNTIYF.

This clonotype was recorded at least ten times. V is TRBV20-1 and J is TRBJ1-5; the match to TRBD1 covers 8 bases. V shed 6 bases and J 0 bases; nucleotides not matched to a gene: 4. This CDR3 is built from 14 residues. CDR1 is DFQATT, CDR2 SNEGSKA, per germline (reference sequence). CDR3 in amino acids: CSARTGISNQPQHF. CDR3 coding DNA: TGCAGTGCCCGGACAGGGATTAGCAATCAGCCCCAGCATTTT.

This clonotype was detected many times. The chain couples TRBV29-1 to TRBJ2-5; 7 bases agree with TRBD2. CDR3 size: 12 residues. J lost 4 bases, V lost 5 bases, and 4 bases had no gene match. Germline loops: CDR1 SQVTM, CDR2 ANQGSEA. The CDR3 coding sequence is TGCAGCGTTAGAGCGGGACCAGAGACCCAGTACTTC. Protein: CSVRAGPETQYF.

With respect to this clonotype: One end of the junction varies from germline; a read error may be responsible. The chain recombines TRBV5-1 with TRBJ2-7; D gene unclear. The CDR3 totals 14 residues. Germline loops: CDR1 SGHRS, CDR2 YFSETQ. The CDR3 sequence is CASGLGVGSYEQYF. The CDR3 DNA follows: TGCGCCAGCGGCTTGGGTGTTGGGTCCTACGAGCAGTACTTC. The full variable domain, rest sourced from reference TRBV5-1 and TRBJ2-7, is KAGVTQTPRYLIKTRGQQVTLSCSPISGHRSVSWYQQTPGQGLQFLFEYFSETQRNKGNFPGRFSGRQFSNSRSEMNVSTLELGDSALYLCASGLGVGSYEQYFGPGTRLTVT.

This clonotype was seen at least ten times. DNA for the CDR3: TGTGCCAGCAGTGAAGGTTTCGGGACCCAAGCTTTCTTT. This sequence encodes CASSEGFGTQAFF. The chain joins TRBV6-1 to TRBJ1-1, with a tentative D call TRBD1 (5 bases). CDR3 length: 13 residues. Germline V lookup: CDR1 MNHNS, CDR2 SASEGT. Deletions cut 1 base from V and 9 bases from J, with 12 bases between.

This clonotype was detected many times. This sequence joins TRBV6-2 or TRBV6-3 and TRBJ1-1, with 7 nucleotides matching TRBD1. Germline values: CDR1 MNHEY, CDR2 SVGEGT. CDR3 length: 16 amino acids. The ends lost 6 bases at V and 3 bases at J; junction bases unmatched: 13. The CDR3, as DNA: TGTGCCAGCAGATCCGGGACAGTGCTGTTGTACACTGAAGCTTTCTTT. It translates to CASRSGTVLLYTEAFF.

V gene TRBV7-2 combines with J gene TRBJ2-7; no clear D gene. Between the trimmed V and J ends, which lost 1 base and 7 bases, there was a span of 8 bases. The CDR3 covers 12 residues. CDR1 is SGHTA and CDR2 is FQGNSA in the germline V gene. CDR3 in amino acids: CASSLDYQEQYF. The DNA for the CDR3 is TGTGCCAGCAGCTTAGACTACCAAGAGCAGTACTTC.

In its sample, this clonotype was seen many times. The genes are TRBV6-5 and TRBJ2-7; D is possibly TRBD2 (5 bases). Germline CDR1 is MNHEY and CDR2 is SVGAGI. Trimming removed 10 bases at V and 3 bases at J, with 19 bases between. The CDR3 consists of 14 residues. The CDR3 DNA reads TGTGCCACCAGACAACGCGACTACCTCTACGAGCAGTACTTC. It is translated as CATRQRDYLYEQYF.